This T cell receptor beta chain was sequenced in a study of response to subunit inactivated influenza vaccine. TCRdb called the RT-PCR reads again in MiXCR, with one record for every CDR3 protein. The table includes roughly 150,000 distinct CDR3 sequences, roughly 11% detected once. The CDR3 loop spans 13 amino acids. V was trimmed by 4 bases and J by 4 bases, leaving 10 bases between them. Germline loops: CDR1 WNHNN, CDR2 SYGVQD (reference sequence). This clonotype was picked up a small number of times. The rearrangement joins TRBV10-1 to TRBJ2-5; D is unresolved. Sample: non-naive T cells sorted from PBMCs, taken roughly 48 days after vaccination. The TCR sequence derives from a man between 50 and 59 years old who received an inactivated influenza vaccine. The DNA for the CDR3 is TGCGCCAGCAGTGGAGCAAGAACAGAGACCCAGTACTTC. Protein sequence: CASSGARTETQYF.